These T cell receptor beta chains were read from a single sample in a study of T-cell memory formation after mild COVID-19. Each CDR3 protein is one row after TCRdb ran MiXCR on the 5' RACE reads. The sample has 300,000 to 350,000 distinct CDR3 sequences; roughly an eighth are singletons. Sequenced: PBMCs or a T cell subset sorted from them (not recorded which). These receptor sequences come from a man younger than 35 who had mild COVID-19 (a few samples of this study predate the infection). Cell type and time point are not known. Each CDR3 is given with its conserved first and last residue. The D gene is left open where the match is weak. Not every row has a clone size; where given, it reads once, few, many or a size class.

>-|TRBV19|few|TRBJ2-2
TGTGCCAGTACCCCGGGACTTCTTAACACCGGGGAGCTGTTTTTT
CASTPGLLNTGELFF
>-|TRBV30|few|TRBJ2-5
TGTGCCGGGACGCTTGGGGGGGAGACCCAGTACTTC
CAGTLGGETQYF
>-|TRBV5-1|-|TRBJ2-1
TGCGCCAGCAGCTTGGAACACCCGTACAATGAGCAGTTCTTC
CASSLEHPYNEQFF
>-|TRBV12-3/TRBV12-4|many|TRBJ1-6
TGTGCCAGCAGTTTATGGCTAGGGGAATCACCCCTCCACTTT
CASSLWLGESPLHF
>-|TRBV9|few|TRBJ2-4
TGTGCCAGCAGCCCAGTGGGACGGAGAAACATTCAGTACTTC
CASSPVGRRNIQYF
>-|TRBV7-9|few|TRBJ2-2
TGTGCCACCACACTAAACACCGGGGAGCTGTTTTTT
CATTLNTGELFF
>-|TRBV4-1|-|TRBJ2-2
TGCGCCAGCAGCCAAAATGCGCTGAACACCGGGGAGCTGTTTTTT
CASSQNALNTGELFF
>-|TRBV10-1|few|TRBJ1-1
TGCGCCAGCAGGGTAAGAGTGAACACTGAAGCTTTCTTT
CASRVRVNTEAFF
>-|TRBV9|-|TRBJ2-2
TGTGCCAGCAGCGCGTCCGGGGGGCCCATGGGGGAGCTGTTTTTT
CASSASGGPMGELFF
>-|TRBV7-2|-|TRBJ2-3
TGTGCCAGCAAAGGGGGGGCCTACACAGATACGCAGTATTTT
CASKGGAYTDTQYF
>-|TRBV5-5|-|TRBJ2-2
TGTGCCAGCAGCTTGGGGGTAGCCGGGGCGAACACCGGGGAGCTGTTTTTT
CASSLGVAGANTGELFF
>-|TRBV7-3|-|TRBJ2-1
TGTGCCAGCAGCTTACAGGGTGCCAACAATGAGCAGTTCTTC
CASSLQGANNEQFF
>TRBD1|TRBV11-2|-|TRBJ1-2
TGTGCCAGCAGCCCCACGGCACGAATGACAGGGAATTCCACCTTC
CASSPTARMTGNSTF
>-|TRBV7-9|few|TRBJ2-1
TGTGCCAGCAGCTTAAGTATGGGCTTCTACAATGAGCAGTTCTTC
CASSLSMGFYNEQFF